The T cell receptor beta chain described here comes from a study of blood T cells in healthy people across ages. Study conclusions and caveats: Donor CMV status was unknown, possibly confounding expanded clonotype changes.

Per the germline V gene, CDR1 is MDHEN and CDR2 is SYDVKM. V was pared by 2 bases and J by 9 bases, with 10 bases of the junction left unmatched. The CDR3 has 15 amino acids. Of note for this clonotype: Its antigen is currently unknown.

Primers used in a second PCR of roughly 6 to 11 cycles were a sample-barcoded 5' primer and a J-beta primer mix. TCRdb used MiXCR to reprocess the 5' RACE reads, holding one entry per CDR3 protein. The sample holds around 2 million distinct CDR3 sequences, more than 35% seen once. The TCR originated in a human donor in good health. The chain employs TRBV28 and TRBJ2-1, with 7 bases aligning to TRBD1. The source material was blood. This chain's CDR3 is CASSLALTGKSEQFF. The CDR3 coding sequence is TGTGCCAGCAGTTTAGCCCTGACAGGGAAGAGTGAGCAGTTCTTC.